This is a list of T cell receptor beta chains from one sample in a study of cytomegalovirus exposure and HLA in healthy donors. The data were produced by immunoSEQ multiplex PCR, yet TCRdb's version contains in-frame clones alone and is incomplete. There are 150,000 to 200,000 clones in the sample, with approximately 0.72% held by the top ten. The sequencing sample was made of PBMCs. Every receptor here comes from a woman aged 18-29 years in good health and CMV-seropositive. Both conserved end residues are trimmed from each CDR3. The order of the fields is V gene, J gene, CDR3 protein.

TRBV6-1	TRBJ1-1	ASTTLGGGTEAF
TRBV6-5	TRBJ2-7	ASSYSSGTSSYEQY
TRBV15	TRBJ1-2	ATSRVTSHYGYT
TRBV6-1	TRBJ1-4	ASKRRTGSNEKLF
TRBV7-9	TRBJ2-2	ASSNLRGQKITGELF
TRBV30	TRBJ1-5	AWSEGDRATEPQH
TRBV6-6	TRBJ1-1	ASSYSYRGSEAF
TRBV2	TRBJ2-1	ASMFGQGGEQF
TRBV4-2	TRBJ2-5	ASSPNSGLETQY
TRBV20-1	TRBJ2-7	SATRGPEQY
TRBV6-1	TRBJ1-2	ASSSYRDRDGYT
TRBV30	TRBJ2-2	AWSPDRVPFTGELF
TRBV5-5	TRBJ1-1	ASSLGGADTEAF
TRBV9	TRBJ2-1	ASSVFQAREQF
TRBV9	TRBJ1-2	ASSPVGQGDGYT
TRBV5-1	TRBJ1-1	ASSLALGRAEAF
TRBV4-2	TRBJ2-4	ASSQDYLGGNIQY
TRBV19	TRBJ2-2	ASSIPGTGELF
TRBV4-1	TRBJ2-1	ASSPETGINEQF
TRBV6-1	TRBJ2-3	ASSEAAGYDTQY
TRBV7-8	TRBJ1-1	ASSPSQGAGTEAF
TRBV7-9	TRBJ2-2	ASSPPTSGGTGELF
TRBV19	TRBJ2-5	ASSHELAETQY
TRBV6-5	TRBJ1-2	ASSYSTGGWGYT
TRBV6-6	TRBJ2-7	ASSYSMAGAYEQY
TRBV2	TRBJ2-5	ASSGGGGQETQY
TRBV5-8	TRBJ2-7	ASSWGASGGRSSYEQY
TRBV5-1	TRBJ2-3	ASSLGALEEADTQY
TRBV25-1	TRBJ2-1	ASSEGRIAGGPGEQF
TRBV12-5	TRBJ2-2	ASAAKVRGTGELF
TRBV4-3	TRBJ2-2	ASSPGTSGRLGTGELF
TRBV27	TRBJ2-7	ASSLRGHRLNSEQY
TRBV7-8	TRBJ1-2	ASSLGAVGYT
TRBV5-1	TRBJ2-2	ASSLGLAGGLGSGELF
TRBV6-5	TRBJ2-7	ASSQGLPGNEQY
TRBV4-2	TRBJ2-3	AAGDLTDTQY
TRBV6-5	TRBJ2-1	ASSSTSGSYNEQF
TRBV29-1	TRBJ1-2	SVAGSNYGYT
TRBV7-2	TRBJ1-1	ATLPDPGWATEAF
TRBV30	TRBJ2-1	AWSRTVWDGEQF
TRBV6-5	TRBJ1-2	ASSYVAGNYGYT